A selection of T cell receptor beta chains follows, all from one sample in a study of T-cell reconstitution after alpha-beta-depleted transplantation in children. TCRdb redid the calling of the PCR reads with MiXCR, one entry per CDR3 protein. The table records about 1,000,000 distinct CDR3 sequences, about 29% of them present only once. The sequenced sample was PBMCs, mostly from graft donor cells, obtained 360 days after TCRalphabeta/CD19-depleted stem cell transplant. These receptors originate from a boy less than two years old who had a stem cell transplant for SCID, so the T cells may come from the graft donor. CDR3s include the opening cysteine and the closing phenylalanine or tryptophan. A D gene is named only where the DNA matches it firmly. Clone size is given for some rows only: seen once, a few or many times, or a class if the clone is expanded.

v_call	d_call	j_call	clone_size	cdr3_nt	cdr3_aa
TRBV4-1	-	TRBJ2-7	-	TGCGCCAGCAGCCAAGGGGCCGGACGGAACTACGAGCAGTACTTC	CASSQGAGRNYEQYF
TRBV28	-	TRBJ1-6	few	TGTGCCAGCAGTCCCACGCCGTTCACGTCCTATAATTCACCCCTCCACTTT	CASSPTPFTSYNSPLHF
TRBV12-3/TRBV12-4	-	TRBJ1-5	-	TGTGCCAGCAGAATGGGGGGGGGCAGTAGTCAGCCCCAGCATTTT	CASRMGGGSSQPQHF
TRBV5-1	TRBD2	TRBJ2-1	few	TGCGCCAGCAGCGACGTCGCTAGCGGGGAAGCAGAGATAAACAATGAGCAGTTCTTC	CASSDVASGEAEINNEQFF
TRBV4-1	-	TRBJ2-7	-	TGCGCCAGCAGCCTGTTTGACATCTCCTACGAGCAGTACTTC	CASSLFDISYEQYF
TRBV12-3/TRBV12-4	-	TRBJ2-5	many	TGTGCCAGCAGTTCCGCGGAGACCCAGTACTTC	CASSSAETQYF
TRBV3-1	TRBD2	TRBJ2-1	-	TGTGCCAGCACCTCCGATAGCGGGGCCTTTTACAATGAGCAGTTCTTC	CASTSDSGAFYNEQFF
TRBV9	-	TRBJ2-1	many	TGTGCCAGCAGCGTAGACTATCCACTGTACAATGAGCAGTTCTTC	CASSVDYPLYNEQFF
TRBV5-5	-	TRBJ2-1	-	TGTGCCAGCCGACCTTTCGGGGATTTCAATGAGCAGTTCTTC	CASRPFGDFNEQFF
TRBV28	TRBD2	TRBJ2-3	many	TGTGCCAGCAGTTCCCTGGGACTAGCGGGAGGACCTAGCACAGATACGCAGTATTTT	CASSSLGLAGGPSTDTQYF
TRBV12-5	TRBD2	TRBJ2-1	-	TGTGCTAGTGGTTGGGGGACTAGCGGGGATAATGAGCAGTTCTTC	CASGWGTSGDNEQFF
TRBV5-5	-	TRBJ2-7	few	TGTGCCAGCACATTCTCTCAAGGGCGGTACGAGCAGTACTTC	CASTFSQGRYEQYF
TRBV3-1	TRBD2	TRBJ2-1	-	TGTGCCAGCAGCCAACTAGCGGGGGGTGGGAATGAGCAGTTCTTC	CASSQLAGGGNEQFF
TRBV19	-	TRBJ2-3	few	TGTGCCAGTGCCCGGGGAGATACGCAGTATTTT	CASARGDTQYF
TRBV7-9	TRBD2	TRBJ2-1	-	TGTGCCAGCAGCTCCTCGCTAGCGGACAATGAGCAGTTCTTC	CASSSSLADNEQFF
TRBV10-3	-	TRBJ2-1	few	TGTGCCATCAGTGAGTCGGGGGTTCTCTTGGGACCAAATGAGCAGTTCTTC	CAISESGVLLGPNEQFF
TRBV7-2	-	TRBJ2-5	-	TGTGCCAGCAGCTTAGGGGAAGTGAGGGCAGAGACCCAGTACTTC	CASSLGEVRAETQYF
TRBV2	-	TRBJ2-1	-	TGTGCCAGCAGTGAGGGGTTCCATTGGGACGGGGGACCCTCCTACAATGAGCAGTTCTTC	CASSEGFHWDGGPSYNEQFF
TRBV12-3/TRBV12-4	TRBD2	TRBJ2-5	few	TGTGCCAGCAGTTTTTTGGCTAGCGGGGGGGGAGAGACCCAGTACTTC	CASSFLASGGGETQYF
TRBV29-1	-	TRBJ2-5	-	TGCAGCGTTGAGGGCACAGGCGATCAAGAGACCCAGTACTTC	CSVEGTGDQETQYF
TRBV12-3/TRBV12-4	-	TRBJ2-1	few	TGTGCCAGCACCTTGAACGGTAGGGATCATGAGCAGTTCTTC	CASTLNGRDHEQFF
TRBV12-3/TRBV12-4	-	TRBJ2-7	-	TGTGCCAGCAGTTTAGGCGGGGTGCCCCACGAGCAGTACTTC	CASSLGGVPHEQYF
TRBV5-1	TRBD1	TRBJ2-7	few	TGCGCCAGCAGCTCGACAGGGAACCCACTAGGCGAGCAGTACTTC	CASSSTGNPLGEQYF
TRBV2	TRBD2	TRBJ2-1	few	TGTGCCAGCAGTGAACTAGCGGGGGCCCCGAGTTCCTACAATGAGCAGTTCTTC	CASSELAGAPSSYNEQFF
TRBV12-3/TRBV12-4	TRBD2	TRBJ2-1	-	TGTGCCAGCAGTTTAGGGGGGAGGGCTCCCTACAATGAGCAGTTCTTC	CASSLGGRAPYNEQFF
TRBV5-6	TRBD2	TRBJ2-1	-	TGTGCCAGCAGCTCTCGCGGGGGGGCTTACAATGAGCAGTTCTTC	CASSSRGGAYNEQFF
TRBV28	TRBD2	TRBJ2-1	few	TGTGCCAGCACCCGGAGACTAGCGGGCTGGCTTAGTGAGCAGTTCTTC	CASTRRLAGWLSEQFF
TRBV11-2	-	TRBJ2-7	once	TGTGCCAGCAGCTCCGACCAGTGGCAGCAGTACTTC	CASSSDQWQQYF
TRBV27	-	TRBJ1-5	few	TGTGCCAGCAGCCGGGCAAGGGGGGGCAATCAGCCCCAGCATTTT	CASSRARGGNQPQHF
TRBV12-3/TRBV12-4	-	TRBJ1-1	-	TGTGCCAGCAGCTTCCAGCTCCTGCAGCAGACTGAAGCTTTCTTT	CASSFQLLQQTEAFF
TRBV3-1	-	TRBJ2-7	-	TGTGCCAGCAGCCAAGTAAGGGCACCTCGAAGAGAGCAGTACTTC	CASSQVRAPRREQYF
TRBV12-3/TRBV12-4	TRBD1	TRBJ2-3	-	TGTGCCAGCAGGGCTACTACAGGGGCGGGCACAGATACGCAGTATTTT	CASRATTGAGTDTQYF
TRBV25-1	TRBD2	TRBJ2-7	few	TGTGCCAGCAGTGAACGGAAGCGGGGAAGGTCCTACGAGCAGTACTTC	CASSERKRGRSYEQYF
TRBV27	-	TRBJ2-3	few	TGTGCCAGCAGGGAGGGACGGATTAGCACAGATACGCAGTATTTT	CASREGRISTDTQYF
TRBV9	TRBD2	TRBJ2-2	-	TGTGCCAGCAGCGTCCGATTGCAGGGAGGGACCGGGGAGCTGTTTTTT	CASSVRLQGGTGELFF
TRBV7-8	-	TRBJ2-2	few	TGTGCCAGCAGCTTAGGCTCGAGCACCGGGGAGCTGTTTTTT	CASSLGSSTGELFF
TRBV6-5	TRBD2	TRBJ2-3	many	TGTGCCAGCAGTTACGCTAGCGGGGATTTTGCGCAGTATTTT	CASSYASGDFAQYF
TRBV5-1	TRBD1	TRBJ2-5	few	TGCGCCAGCAGCTTGGCTCCGCCCAGGGACAGGGTCCAAGAGACCCAGTACTTC	CASSLAPPRDRVQETQYF
TRBV6-1	TRBD2	TRBJ2-3	-	TGTGCCAGCAGTGAAATCGCGGTGCGCGAGCGGGGGTCTGGCACAGATACGCAGTATTTT	CASSEIAVRERGSGTDTQYF
TRBV9	TRBD2	TRBJ2-1	few	TGTGCCAGCAGCGCCCGGACTAGCGGGCCACTCTACAATGAGCAGTTCTTC	CASSARTSGPLYNEQFF
TRBV12-3/TRBV12-4	TRBD1	TRBJ1-1	many	TGTGCCAGCAGTCTGGACAGGGTCCTGTTCACTGAAGCTTTCTTT	CASSLDRVLFTEAFF
TRBV7-2	-	TRBJ2-1	many	TGTGCCAGCAGCTTCCGGGGGTACAATGAGCAGTTCTTC	CASSFRGYNEQFF
TRBV29-1	-	TRBJ2-7	few	TGCAGCGCGGCCCGGGAACGGGCCTACGAGCAGTACTTC	CSAARERAYEQYF
TRBV20-1	-	TRBJ1-1	few	TGCAGTGCTAGACCCTGGGGGCAGAACACTGAAGCTTTCTTT	CSARPWGQNTEAFF
TRBV20-1	TRBD2	TRBJ2-3	-	TGCAGTGCTCAACGTCTAGCGGGGGGCACAGATACGCAGTATTTT	CSAQRLAGGTDTQYF
TRBV4-2	-	TRBJ2-1	few	TGTGCCAGCAGCCAAGATTCGGCGGGGGCGCCGATCAATGAGCAGTTCTTC	CASSQDSAGAPINEQFF
TRBV29-1	TRBD2	TRBJ2-1	-	TGCAGCGTTGACGGGGGGGCCCGCAATGAGCAGTTCTTC	CSVDGGARNEQFF
TRBV5-1	-	TRBJ2-2	few	TGCGCCAGCAGCTTGAGAGGGCGGGACCGGGAGCTGTTTTTT	CASSLRGRDRELFF
TRBV29-1	TRBD2	TRBJ2-5	-	TGCAGCGTTGAAGACCGGACTAGCGGGGAGACCCAGTACTTC	CSVEDRTSGETQYF
TRBV27	-	TRBJ2-1	few	TGTGCCAGCAGTCCTTTCCCTGGACCGCCAGCCAATGAGCAGTTCTTC	CASSPFPGPPANEQFF
TRBV5-1	TRBD1	TRBJ2-7	-	TGCGCCAGCAGCCCGACCGCCGGGACAGGAACCTACGAGCAGTACTTC	CASSPTAGTGTYEQYF